This TCR beta chain appears in the sequencing data of a study of blood T cell repertoires in COVID-19. Overall study context: In each case, the material was cDNA or gDNA derived from T cells, B-cell-depleted T cells, or PBMCs.

As processed by the authors: Estimated nucleated cell counts came from reference gene primer amplification. Method: immunoSEQ multiplex PCR; TCRdb's copy keeps in-frame clones and lacks some. That table gives V, J and clone size, and the DNA gave D and trimming. This table has some 200,000 clones, around 87% appearing once. This clone was detected only a few times. The V gene's germline CDR1 is PRHDT and CDR2 FYEKMQ (reference sequence). V lost 5 bases and J 0 bases, leaving 10 bases between the germline ends. This CDR3 comprises 14 residues. This receptor was taken from a man between 18 and 29 years old with active or convalescent COVID-19. The sequenced material came from peripheral blood. The chain employs TRBV13 and TRBJ1-1; tentative D call: TRBD1 (6 bases). CDR3 bases: TGTGCCAGCAGCCGGGGACATTTGAACACTGAAGCTTTCTTT. Translating it yields CASSRGHLNTEAFF.